Listed here is a single T cell receptor (beta chain). The germline V gene has CDR1 SGHNT and CDR2 YENEEA. The CDR3 sequence is 16 residues long. V lost 7 bases to trimming and J lost 1 base; unmatched junction nucleotides: 9. No infections or other immune events were documented during collection. TCRdb keeps only in-frame clones here, not all; method: immunoSEQ multiplex PCR. The data contain about 58,000 clones, over 80% of them seen just once; the ten biggest clones take up about 15%. The data were obtained in a study of identifying expanded T cells in peripheral blood. The specimen sequenced was blood. The genes are TRBV11-3 and TRBJ2-2, with 7 bases identical to TRBD2. The clonotype originates from a person aged 18 to 70 in good health. The CDR3 region is CASTPSGTKNTGELFF. CDR3 DNA sequence: TGTGCCAGCACCCCTTCTGGGACTAAGAACACCGGGGAGCTGTTTTTT.